This passage covers 25 T cell receptor beta chains from one sample sequenced in a study of cytomegalovirus exposure and HLA in healthy donors. 60 Vbeta and 13 Jbeta primers were used in PCR. Measured with immunoSEQ multiplex PCR; TCRdb has only the in-frame clones, and not every one. The sample includes some 130,000 clones, about 80% seen only once; the top ten take 0.85% to 1.3%. Material: PBMCs. The receptors here all came from a human donor in good health.

The gene calls are TRBV9 and TRBJ1-6, with 8 bases aligning to TRBD1. CDR1 SGDLS and CDR2 YYNGEE come from the germline V gene. This CDR3 comprises 15 residues. V shed 0 bases and J 7 bases; nucleotides not matched to a gene: 3. CDR3 nucleotides: TGTGCCAGCAGCGTAGGGACAGGGTCCAATTCACCCCTCCACTTT. Amino acids: CASSVGTGSNSPLHF.

This chain connects TRBV2 to TRBJ2-7; no clear D gene. V lost 8 bases to trimming and J lost 0 bases, with 5 bases between them. This CDR3 comprises 11 residues. Germline assignment: CDR1 SNHLY and CDR2 FYNNEI. The CDR3 nucleotides read TGTGCCAGCCGGTTCTCCTACGAGCAGTACTTC. Translated: CASRFSYEQYF.

The chain carries TRBV19 and TRBJ1-2, with 9 nucleotides matching TRBD1. V shed 3 bases and J 4 bases; nucleotides not matched to a gene: 3. Germline V gene lookup returns CDR1 LNHDA and CDR2 SQIVND (reference sequence). This CDR3 region has 14 residues. CDR3 sequence reads: CASSIPTGGYGYTF. CDR3 in DNA: TGTGCCAGTAGTATCCCGACAGGGGGCTATGGCTACACCTTC.

The chain has TRBV6-5 and TRBJ1-1, with unresolved D. Germline CDR1 is MNHEY and CDR2 is SVGAGI. The CDR3 length is 15 residues. Trimming cost V 0 bases and J 1 base, with 9 bases left between them. In DNA form, the CDR3 reads TGTGCCAGCAGTTACTCGTCCGGAGGGAACACTGAAGCTTTCTTT. Protein: CASSYSSGGNTEAFF.

The chain uses TRBV13 and TRBJ1-2, with D uncertain. Trimming took 5 bases from V and 1 from J, leaving 14 bases between them. Germline values: CDR1 PRHDT, CDR2 FYEKMQ (reference sequence). The CDR3 extends over 15 amino acids. The CDR3 sequence: CASSHIRTGNYGYTF. The DNA of the CDR3 is TGTGCCAGCAGCCATATTAGAACGGGTAACTATGGCTACACCTTC.

V is TRBV29-1 and J is TRBJ1-2; D is possibly TRBD1 (5 bases). Germline CDR1 and CDR2: SQVTM and ANQGSEA. This CDR3 contains 11 residues. With 6 bases removed from V and 7 bases from J, the gap between germline ends came to 12 bases. The CDR3 protein is CSVPAGRGYTF. CDR3 DNA sequence: TGCAGCGTGCCGGCGGGACGTGGCTACACCTTC.

The V gene is TRBV6-6, the J gene TRBJ1-1, with 8 bases matching TRBD1. CDR1 MNHNY and CDR2 SVGAGI come from the germline V gene (reference sequence). This CDR3 region has 15 residues. Unmatched junction bases numbered 9, after V lost 6 bases and J lost 3 bases. The CDR3 DNA sequence: TGTGCCAGCAGCCCAGGGGGCGCGTCGGACACTGAAGCTTTCTTT. It yields the protein CASSPGGASDTEAFF.

CDR3 DNA sequence: TGTGCCAGCAGCATCAATACTCCTGGCACAGATACGCAGTATTTT. It specifies CASSINTPGTDTQYF. The chain recombines TRBV9 with TRBJ2-3; D call uncertain. This CDR3 contains 15 residues. V gave up 4 bases and J gave up 1 base, with 13 bases separating them. Germline values: CDR1 SGDLS, CDR2 YYNGEE.

The chain employs TRBV29-1 and TRBJ2-5; D is perhaps TRBD1 (5 bases). The end of the DNA is better explained by TRBJ2-7, so the J call may be wrong. The CDR3 length is 14 residues. CDR1 is SQVTM and CDR2 is ANQGSEA in the germline V gene. The DNA for the CDR3 is TGCAGCGTTGAGTGGGGCAGGGCTGGGTACGAGCAGTACTTC. As protein: CSVEWGRAGYEQYF.

J is TRBJ1-1 and V is TRBV9, with D perhaps matching TRBD1 (6 bases). Germline values: CDR1 SGDLS, CDR2 YYNGEE. V was cut by 4 bases and J by 6 bases, with 13 bases left in between. This CDR3 is built from 13 residues. The CDR3 nucleotides are TGTGCCAGCAGCAAACAGGGCATCCCTGAAGCTTTCTTT. This translates into CASSKQGIPEAFF. The whole variable domain, filled in from reference TRBV9 and TRBJ1-1, reads DSGVTQTPKHLITATGQRVTLRCSPRSGDLSVYWYQQSLDQGLQFLIQYYNGEERAKGNILERFSAQQFPDLHSELNLSSLELGDSALYFCASSKQGIPEAFFGQGTRLTVV.

This clone was counted only a few times. This chain joins TRBV19 and TRBJ1-1; 10 bases match TRBD1. The CDR3 spans 15 residues. Germline V gene lookup returns CDR1 LNHDA and CDR2 SQIVND (reference sequence). The J segment lost 2 bases and the V segment lost 5 bases, leaving 5 bases of the junction unmatched. DNA of the CDR3: TGTGCCAGTAGTCACCGGGACAGGGGCAACACTGAAGCTTTCTTT. Translated, it gives CASSHRDRGNTEAFF.

Worth noting for this clone: At one boundary the junction diverges from the germline segment, which might be a read error. This chain links TRBV4-1 with TRBJ1-3; TRBD1 is a possible D gene (6 bases). CDR1 and CDR2 from the germline V gene are MGHRA and YSYEKL. The CDR3 is made up of 16 amino acids. The CDR3 here is CASSQGQPYSGNTIYF. The CDR3 DNA sequence: TGTGCCAGCAGCCAAGGACAGCCGTACTCTGGAAACACCATATATTTT.

This chain links TRBV21-1 with TRBJ1-5; the table's D call TRBD1 went unverified against the DNA. TRBV21-1 has pseudogene status. The CDR3 consists of 15 residues. The CDR3 DNA sequence: TGTGCCAGCACAAAACGGGACAGCTTCAATCAGCCCCAGCATTTT. This encodes CASTKRDSFNQPQHF.

CDR3 DNA: TGCGCCAGCGGGCAGGGGGATTATCAGCCCCAGCATTTT. Its translation is CASGQGDYQPQHF. This chain uses TRBV10-2 with TRBJ1-5; 7 bases map to TRBD1. Germline CDR1 WSHSY, CDR2 SAAADI. This CDR3 contains 13 residues. V lost 8 bases and J lost 5; bases outside the gene matches: 6.

A single count supports this clone. This sequence joins TRBV7-2 and TRBJ2-2; tentatively, D is TRBD2 (6 bases). CDR3 length: 13 amino acids. Trimming pared 11 bases from V and 4 bases from J, leaving 14 bases between. Germline CDR1 and CDR2: SGHTA and FQGNSA. CDR3: CAGAGHATGELFF. In nucleotides, the CDR3 is TGTGCCGGGGCGGGGCATGCCACCGGGGAGCTGTTTTTT.

The CDR3 nucleotides read TGCAGCGTTAATGGGGCACAGGGGCGCACAGATACGCAGTATTTT. It specifies CSVNGAQGRTDTQYF. The V and J genes are TRBV29-1 and TRBJ2-3; 7 positions agree with TRBD1. The CDR3 has 15 amino acids. The V segment lost 5 bases and the J segment 1 base; nucleotides outside the gene matches: 9. CDR1 SQVTM and CDR2 ANQGSEA come from the germline V gene.

This rearrangement joins TRBV6-6 to TRBJ1-6; 8 nucleotides match TRBD1. Germline CDR1 and CDR2: MNHNY and SVGAGI (reference sequence). After removal of 5 bases from V and 6 bases from J, the junction contained 6 bases not matched to a gene. CDR3 length: 15 amino acids. The CDR3 region has the DNA TGTGCCAGCAGTGACTTCACAGGGGGTAATTCACCCCTCCACTTT. Its protein product is CASSDFTGGNSPLHF.

The chain joins TRBV29-1 to TRBJ2-7, with D possibly TRBD1 on 6 matching bases. The germline gives CDR1 SQVTM, CDR2 ANQGSEA. CDR3 length equals 13 residues. V was trimmed by 7 bases and J by 0 bases, leaving 13 bases between them. The CDR3 DNA sequence: TGCAGCGCGCGTAGACAGGACTCCTACGAGCAGTACTTC. Translation gives CSARRQDSYEQYF.

This chain links TRBV6-6 with TRBJ1-5; D not certain. This CDR3 has 15 residues. Germline V CDR1 and CDR2: MNHNY, SVGAGI (reference sequence). V was trimmed by 10 bases and J by 3 bases, leaving 19 bases between them. The CDR3 here is CAISTTMGLNQPQHF. The CDR3 nucleotides are TGTGCCATCTCAACGACAATGGGCCTCAATCAGCCCCAGCATTTT.

The chain employs TRBV28 and TRBJ1-4; 7 nucleotides match TRBD1. The germline V gene has CDR1 MDHEN and CDR2 SYDVKM. J lost 7 bases, V lost 5 bases, and 10 bases had no gene match. The CDR3 consists of 15 residues. In DNA form, the CDR3 reads TGTGCCAGCAGTGTCTACAGGGGATCAAGTGAAAAACTGTTTTTT. Its protein product is CASSVYRGSSEKLFF.

V usage is TRBV13 and J usage is TRBJ2-3; possibly TRBD2 for D (6 bases). The CDR3 runs to 15 residues. The V gene's germline CDR1 is PRHDT and CDR2 FYEKMQ (reference sequence). The V and J ends lost 5 bases and 1 base respectively, with 13 bases between them. The CDR3 is CASSAGGDRTDTQYF. CDR3 coding DNA: TGTGCCAGCAGCGCTGGAGGGGACCGCACAGATACGCAGTATTTT.

This rearrangement joins TRBV6-5 to TRBJ2-4; D is unresolved. Germline CDR1 MNHEY, CDR2 SVGAGI. The CDR3 spans 16 residues. V was clipped by 2 bases and J by 0 bases, with 11 bases between them. This chain's CDR3 is CASSYLGDLAKNIQYF. In DNA, the CDR3 is TGTGCCAGCAGTTACCTCGGAGATCTAGCCAAAAACATTCAGTACTTC.

This chain's CDR3 is CASSWTGGVTEAFF. CDR3 nucleotides: TGTGCCAGCAGTTGGACAGGGGGAGTCACTGAAGCTTTCTTT. V is TRBV6-5 and J is TRBJ1-1; TRBD1 agrees at 10 bases. V shed 4 bases and J 4 bases; nucleotides not matched to a gene: 3. This CDR3 region has 14 residues. Germline CDR1 and CDR2: MNHEY and SVGAGI.

This clone occurred a few times. The DNA of the CDR3 is TGTGCCAGCAGCTCATTGGGGGGGCTTAGCACTGAAGCTTTCTTT. It is translated as CASSSLGGLSTEAFF. This chain uses TRBV7-6 with TRBJ1-1; perhaps TRBD1 as D (6 bases). The V end lost 4 bases, the J end lost 4 bases, and 16 bases lay between the germline ends. There are 15 residues in the CDR3. Per germline, CDR1 SGHVS and CDR2 FNYEAQ.

The rearrangement joins TRBV2 to TRBJ1-1; no clear D. This CDR3 spans 12 amino acids. The germline V and J ends were trimmed by 8 bases and 6 bases, with 13 bases remaining between them. The germline V gene has CDR1 SNHLY and CDR2 FYNNEI. The CDR3, as DNA: TGTGCCAGCGATAACAGACCCGCTGAAGCTTTCTTT. This translates into CASDNRPAEAFF.